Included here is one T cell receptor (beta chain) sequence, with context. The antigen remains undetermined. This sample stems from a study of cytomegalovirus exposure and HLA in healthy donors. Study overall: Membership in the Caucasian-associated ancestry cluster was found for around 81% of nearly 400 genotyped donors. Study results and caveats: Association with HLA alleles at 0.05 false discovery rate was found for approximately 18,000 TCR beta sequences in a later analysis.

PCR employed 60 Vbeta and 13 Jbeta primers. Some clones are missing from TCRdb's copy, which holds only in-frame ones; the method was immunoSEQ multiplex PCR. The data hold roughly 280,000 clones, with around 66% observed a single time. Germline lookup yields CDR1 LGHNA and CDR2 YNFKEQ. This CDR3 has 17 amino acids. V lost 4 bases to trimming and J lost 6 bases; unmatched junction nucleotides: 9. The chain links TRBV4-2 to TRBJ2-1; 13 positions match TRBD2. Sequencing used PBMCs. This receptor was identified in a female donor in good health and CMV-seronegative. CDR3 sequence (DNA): TGTGCCAGCAGCCGAACACTAGCGGGAGGGATATTCAATGAGCAGTTCTTC. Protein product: CASSRTLAGGIFNEQFF.